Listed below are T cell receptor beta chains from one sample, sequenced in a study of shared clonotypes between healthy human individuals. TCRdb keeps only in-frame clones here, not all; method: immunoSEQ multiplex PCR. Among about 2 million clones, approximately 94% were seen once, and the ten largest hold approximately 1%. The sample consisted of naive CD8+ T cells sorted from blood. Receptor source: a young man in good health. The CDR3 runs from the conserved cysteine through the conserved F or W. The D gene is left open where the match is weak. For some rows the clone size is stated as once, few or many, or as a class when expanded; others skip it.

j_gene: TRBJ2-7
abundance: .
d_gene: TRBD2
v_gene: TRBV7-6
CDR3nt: TGTGCCAGCAGCCTTAGCGGGAGGGCCATCTACGAGCAGTACTTC
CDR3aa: CASSLSGRAIYEQYF

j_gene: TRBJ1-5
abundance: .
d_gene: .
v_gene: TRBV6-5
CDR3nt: TGTGCCATTCTTGGACAGTCTAGCAATCAGCCCCAGCATTTT
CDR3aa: CAILGQSSNQPQHF

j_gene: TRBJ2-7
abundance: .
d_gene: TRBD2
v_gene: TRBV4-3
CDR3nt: TGCGCCAGCAGCCAAGATCTGAGCGGGACCTACGAGCAGTACTTC
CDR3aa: CASSQDLSGTYEQYF

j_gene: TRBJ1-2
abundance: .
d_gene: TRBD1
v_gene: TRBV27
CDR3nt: TGTGCCAGCAGTTTATCGATGGGACAGGGAGTTGGCTACACCTTC
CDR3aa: CASSLSMGQGVGYTF

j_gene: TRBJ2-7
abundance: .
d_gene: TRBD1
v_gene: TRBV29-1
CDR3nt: TGCAGCGTCTACGGGACAGATCATTTTCCCTACGAGCAGTACTTC
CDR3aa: CSVYGTDHFPYEQYF

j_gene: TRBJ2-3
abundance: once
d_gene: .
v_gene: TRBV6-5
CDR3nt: TGTGCCAGCAGGGGACTGCGGTGGGATACGCAGTATTTT
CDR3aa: CASRGLRWDTQYF

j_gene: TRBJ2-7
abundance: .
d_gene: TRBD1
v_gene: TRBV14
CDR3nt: TGTGCCAGCAGCCAAGAGCAGGGGGCCTACGAGCAGTACTTC
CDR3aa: CASSQEQGAYEQYF

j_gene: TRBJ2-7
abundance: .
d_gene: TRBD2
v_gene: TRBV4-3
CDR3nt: TGCGCCAGCAGCCAAGATTTAGCGGGAGTGATGAGCTCCTACGAGCAGTACTTC
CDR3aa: CASSQDLAGVMSSYEQYF

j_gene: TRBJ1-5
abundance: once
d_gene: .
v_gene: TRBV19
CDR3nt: TGTGCCAGTAGTCTCGGGCCGTCCGGGCCCCAGCATTTT
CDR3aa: CASSLGPSGPQHF

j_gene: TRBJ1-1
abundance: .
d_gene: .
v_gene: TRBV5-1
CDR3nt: TGCGCCAGCAGTCCCACAGGGACTGAAGCTTTCTTT
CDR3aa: CASSPTGTEAFF

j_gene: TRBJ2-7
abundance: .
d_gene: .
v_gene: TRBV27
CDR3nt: TGTGCCAGCAGCCGATTCCGGGGTAACGACGAGCAGTACTTC
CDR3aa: CASSRFRGNDEQYF

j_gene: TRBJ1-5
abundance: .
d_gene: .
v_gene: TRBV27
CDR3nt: TGTGCCAGCAGTAGTTGGGGAATGCCCCAGCATTTT
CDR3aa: CASSSWGMPQHF

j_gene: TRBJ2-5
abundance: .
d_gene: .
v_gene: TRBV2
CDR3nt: TGTGCCAGCAGTGACACGGGACCTTATACGGAGACCCAGTACTTC
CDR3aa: CASSDTGPYTETQYF

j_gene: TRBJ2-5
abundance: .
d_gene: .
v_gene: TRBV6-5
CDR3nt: TGTGCCAGCAGTTACCAGGGTGAACAGACCCAGTACTTC
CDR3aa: CASSYQGEQTQYF

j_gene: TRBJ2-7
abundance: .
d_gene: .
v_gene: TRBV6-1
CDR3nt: TGTGCCAGCAGTGCCTTCTCCTACGAGCAGTACTTC
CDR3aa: CASSAFSYEQYF

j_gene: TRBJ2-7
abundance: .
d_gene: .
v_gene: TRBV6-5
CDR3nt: TGTGCCACCGGAGAGGGCTCCGAGCAGTACTTC
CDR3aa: CATGEGSEQYF

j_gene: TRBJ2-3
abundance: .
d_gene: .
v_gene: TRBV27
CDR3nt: TGTGCCAGCAGTTTATACTTAGGGGGGCCGACAGATACGCAGTATTTT
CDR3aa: CASSLYLGGPTDTQYF

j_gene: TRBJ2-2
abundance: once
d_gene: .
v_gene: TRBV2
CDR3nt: TGTGCCAGCGGGACACTACGTGACACCGGGGAGCTGTTTTTT
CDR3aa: CASGTLRDTGELFF

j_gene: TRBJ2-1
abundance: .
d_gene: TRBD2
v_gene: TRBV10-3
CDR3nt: TGTGCCATCAGTGTGGGGACTAATTACAATGAGCAGTTCTTC
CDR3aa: CAISVGTNYNEQFF

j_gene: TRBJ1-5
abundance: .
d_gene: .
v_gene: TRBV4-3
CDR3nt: TGCGCCAGCAGCCAAAGCAACACCGATAGCAATCAGCCCCAGCATTTT
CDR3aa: CASSQSNTDSNQPQHF

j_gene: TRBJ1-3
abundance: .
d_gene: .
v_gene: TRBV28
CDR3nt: TGTGCCAGCAGTTCCCCCTATAAATCTGGAAACACCATATATTTT
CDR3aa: CASSSPYKSGNTIYF

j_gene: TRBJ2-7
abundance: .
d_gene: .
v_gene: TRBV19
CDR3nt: TGTGCCAGTAGTAGCGGGATTTCATACGAGCAGTACTTC
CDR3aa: CASSSGISYEQYF

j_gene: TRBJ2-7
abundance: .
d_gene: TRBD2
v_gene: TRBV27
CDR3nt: TGTGCCAGCAGCCCCCGGACTAGCGGGAGGGTCTACGAGCAGTACTTC
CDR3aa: CASSPRTSGRVYEQYF

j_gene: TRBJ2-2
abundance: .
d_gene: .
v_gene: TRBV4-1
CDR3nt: TGCGCCAGCAGGCGGCAGGGGAATATCGGGGAGCTGTTTTTT
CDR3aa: CASRRQGNIGELFF

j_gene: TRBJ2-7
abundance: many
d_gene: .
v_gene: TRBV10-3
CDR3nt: TGTGCCATCACCACGGACGGTACCTACGAGCAGTACTTC
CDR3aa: CAITTDGTYEQYF

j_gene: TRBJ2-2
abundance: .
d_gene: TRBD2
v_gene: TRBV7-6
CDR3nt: TGTGCCAGCAGTTTAGTTCTAGCGGGATACACCGGGGAGCTGTTTTTT
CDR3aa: CASSLVLAGYTGELFF

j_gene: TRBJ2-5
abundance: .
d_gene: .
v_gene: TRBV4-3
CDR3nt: TGCGCCAGCAGCGACCGGAACAGGGTCTACTTC
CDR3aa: CASSDRNRVYF

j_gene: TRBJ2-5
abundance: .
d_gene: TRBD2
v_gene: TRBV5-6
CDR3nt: TGTGCCAGCAGCATGCTAGCGGGAGGAGAGACCCAGTACTTC
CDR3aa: CASSMLAGGETQYF

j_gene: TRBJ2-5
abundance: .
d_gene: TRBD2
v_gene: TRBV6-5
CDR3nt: TGTGCCAGCAGCCCACTAGCGGGAGGTTGGGAGACCCAGTACTTC
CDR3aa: CASSPLAGGWETQYF

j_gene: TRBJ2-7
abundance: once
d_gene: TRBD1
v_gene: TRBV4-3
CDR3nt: TGCGCCAGCAGCCCCGGACAGGACTCCTACGAGCAGTACTTC
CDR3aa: CASSPGQDSYEQYF

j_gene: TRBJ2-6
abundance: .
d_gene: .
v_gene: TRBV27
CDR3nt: TGTGCCAGCAGTTTAGGGGGGGCAGGGATCACTGGGGCCAACGTCCTGACTTTC
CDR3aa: CASSLGGAGITGANVLTF

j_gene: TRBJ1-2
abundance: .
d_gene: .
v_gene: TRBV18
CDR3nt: TGTGCCAGCTCACTCCTGGGTGAGTACTATGGCTACACCTTC
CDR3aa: CASSLLGEYYGYTF

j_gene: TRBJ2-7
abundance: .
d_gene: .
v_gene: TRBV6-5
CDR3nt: TGTGCCAGCAGTTACTCCACAGGGGAGGCCTCCTACGAGCAGTACTTC
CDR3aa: CASSYSTGEASYEQYF

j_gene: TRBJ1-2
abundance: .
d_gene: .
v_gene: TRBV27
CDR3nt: TGTGCCAGCAGTCTAATTATCCCCGGGGGATCCTATGGCTACACCTTC
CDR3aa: CASSLIIPGGSYGYTF

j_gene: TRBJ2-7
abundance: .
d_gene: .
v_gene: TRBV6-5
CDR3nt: TGTGCCAGCAGTTACCTCGGGGGTGGCGAGCAGTACTTC
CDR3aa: CASSYLGGGEQYF

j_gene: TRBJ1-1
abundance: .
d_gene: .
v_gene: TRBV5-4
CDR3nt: TGTGCCAGCAGCTTGCTCTGGAACACTGAAGCTTTCTTT
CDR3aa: CASSLLWNTEAFF

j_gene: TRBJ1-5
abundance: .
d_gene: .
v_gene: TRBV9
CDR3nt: TGTGCCAGCAGCGCGGAGGGGCATGGCAATCAGCCCCAGCATTTT
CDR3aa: CASSAEGHGNQPQHF

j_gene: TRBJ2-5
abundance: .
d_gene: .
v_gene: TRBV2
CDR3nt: TGTGCCAGCAGTGAAGGGGTAGCGGACCTAAGAGAGACCCAGTACTTC
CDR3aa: CASSEGVADLRETQYF

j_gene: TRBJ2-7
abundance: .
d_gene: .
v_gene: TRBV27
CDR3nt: TGTGCCAGCAGACCTATAATGGGATTCTACGAGCAGTACTTC
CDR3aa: CASRPIMGFYEQYF

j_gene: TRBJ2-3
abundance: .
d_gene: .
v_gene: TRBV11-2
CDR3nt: TGTGCCAGCAGGGCACAGGGTAGCACAGATACGCAGTATTTT
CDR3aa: CASRAQGSTDTQYF

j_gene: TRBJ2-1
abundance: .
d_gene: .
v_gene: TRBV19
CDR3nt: TGTGCCAGTAGTATGGACAGGGAGGGGGACAATGAGCAGTTCTTC
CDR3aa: CASSMDREGDNEQFF

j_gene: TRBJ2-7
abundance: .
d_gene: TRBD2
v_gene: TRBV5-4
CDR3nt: TGTGCCAGCAGCTTACGACTAGCGGGCCGGGAGCAGTACTTC
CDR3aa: CASSLRLAGREQYF

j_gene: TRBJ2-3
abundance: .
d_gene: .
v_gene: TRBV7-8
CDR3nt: TGTGCCAGCAGCTTACCACTAGGCCGCACAGATACGCAGTATTTT
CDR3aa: CASSLPLGRTDTQYF

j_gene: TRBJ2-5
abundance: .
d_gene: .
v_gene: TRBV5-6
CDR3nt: TGTGCCAGCAGCCCTTGGCAGGGGCCCGCTGGAGAGCAGTACTTC
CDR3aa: CASSPWQGPAGEQYF

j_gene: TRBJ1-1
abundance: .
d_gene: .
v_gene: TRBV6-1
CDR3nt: TGTGCCAGCGAGAACAGAGTTAACACTGAAGCTTTCTTT
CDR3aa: CASENRVNTEAFF

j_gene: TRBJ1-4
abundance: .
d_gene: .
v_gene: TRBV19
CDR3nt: TGTGCCAGTAAAGAGGACTCCATTTACGTGGCTAATGAAAAACTGTTTTTT
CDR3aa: CASKEDSIYVANEKLFF

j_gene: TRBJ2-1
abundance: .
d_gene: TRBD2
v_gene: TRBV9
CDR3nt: TGTGCCAGCAGCGTAGTGGATGCAGCGGGAAGGTTCCATGAGCAGTTCTTC
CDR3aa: CASSVVDAAGRFHEQFF

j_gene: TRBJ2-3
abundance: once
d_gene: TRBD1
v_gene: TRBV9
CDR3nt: TGTGCCAGCAGTCAGGACAGGGCGAAAGATACGCAGTATTTT
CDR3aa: CASSQDRAKDTQYF